This entry is about one TCR beta chain. The target of this receptor is not known. No quality values exist for individual bases; no much larger clone is one base distant. These data come from a study of T cell responses to AZD1222 COVID-19 vaccine (dated by TCRdb to the early 2020s). Regarding the study in general: Because spike-specific TCR depth and breadth did not differ between the two schedules, AZD1222 recipients who got a second dose at roughly 4 weeks were pooled with those who got a second dose at roughly 12 weeks. A total of approximately 240 trial participants underwent TCR sequencing, of whom around 210 had received two doses of AZD1222 and approximately 26 had received two doses of the MenACWY control vaccine. Trial participants were enrolled into age subgroups of 18-55, 56-69 and 70-plus years, which contained roughly 150, 30 and 60 TCR-sequenced participants, respectively.

The CDR3 regions of human TCRbeta chains were subjected to immunosequencing. Per the source publication's procedure: Repertoire TCRs were matched against a reference library of SARS-CoV-2-specific TCRs generated with the MIRA antigen-specificity platform. Breadth meant the fraction of unique TCRs that were SARS-CoV-2-associated, whereas depth meant the fraction of total T cells that were SARS-CoV-2-associated. Each spike-specific TCR was assigned to its reactive spike region and to a CD4 or CD8 class using the MIRA data. Log10-transformed breadth and depth values were compared by one-way ANOVA with Sidak's multiple comparisons tests. TCRdb mirrors the immuneACCESS table, restricted to in-frame sequences. Some clones are absent from its copies; in checked studies, under half trace to an unresolved V gene, and the reason for the others is unknown. V and J calls and clone size are as listed in that table; D and trimming were resolved from the DNA. Here the sample has roughly 160,000 clones; 90% to 95% occur a single time. Around 1.8% of the sample rests with the top ten.

Sample time point, as interpreted from the label and publication: baseline before first vaccination. Vaccinee samples came from UK trials COV001 and COV002, including a single-blind randomized controlled phase 2/3 trial of AZD1222 (ChAdOx1 nCoV-19) in healthy adults. For TCRbeta chain sequencing, PBMC samples were collected from trial participants at day 0 and at day 28 after the second dose. Overall study results and their limits: Only five to seven AZD1222 recipients were SARS-CoV-2 seropositive at baseline, limiting conclusions about previously exposed vaccinees. After two AZD1222 doses, both the breadth and the depth of spike-specific TCRs were significantly higher than at day 0 and than in MenACWY recipients. Participants were mostly white British, with more females than males. The authors suggested clonal diversity may have been underestimated. Vaccine-associated CD4 TCRs spanned the whole spike protein, with dominant responses in regions 160-218 and 743-854. Because no samples from the day 14 peak response were available, repertoires could be characterized only after the peak T cell response. Nearly half of unique spike-specific TCRs reportedly recognized epitopes outside regions mutated in the B.1.351 and B.1.1.7 variants. In the small 56-69-year group, the increase in depth fell short of significance, most likely because of low power.

This sample comprised peripheral blood, obtained on day 0 of AZD1222 vaccination. This sequence was found in an adult in good health.

The CDR3 region: CASSEGRVYNSPLHF. DNA sequence: TGTGCCAGCAGTGAGGGACGGGTGTATAATTCACCCCTCCACTTT. In this chain, TRBV6-1 is recombined with TRBJ1-6, with a tentative D gene TRBD1 over 5 matching bases. The germline V gene encodes CDR1 MNHNS and CDR2 SASEGT. From its cysteine to its phenylalanine, the CDR3 spans 15 amino acids. The read is trimmed to its CDR3 DNA, 45 bases read in frame from base 1. V lost 3 bases and J lost 4 bases; the stretch between them is 10 bases long.